This record covers a single T cell receptor beta chain. The germline V gene encodes CDR1 MGHRA and CDR2 YSYEKL. V was shortened by 1 base and J by 5 bases, with 14 bases between the two germline ends. CDR3 size: 15 residues. This specimen comes from a study of T cell responses to AZD1222 COVID-19 vaccine. Measured with immunoSEQ multiplex PCR; TCRdb has only the in-frame clones, and not every one. The sample carries about 120,000 clones, 85% to 95% recorded once. The chain joins TRBV4-1 to TRBJ2-5; D is perhaps TRBD2 (7 bases). The source material was peripheral blood, sampled on day 0 of AZD1222 vaccination. The origin of this receptor is an adult in good health. Here the CDR3 DNA reads TGCGCCAGCAGCCAAGGACGGGGGGCTGAGGAGACCCAGTACTTC. It translates to CASSQGRGAEETQYF.